Detailed here is one TCR beta chain. V was clipped by 5 bases and J by 7 bases; unmatched bases: 7. Germline CDR1 reads SGHAT; CDR2 reads FQNNGV. The CDR3 spans 14 residues. This sample was included in a study of blood T cell repertoires in COVID-19. Across the study: COVID-19 samples from acute and convalescent phases originated in the United States, Italy and Spain. T cells, B-cell-depleted T cells, or PBMCs provided the cDNA or gDNA that served as material.

Original analysis: Amplifying reference gene primers gave estimates of nucleated cell counts. The repertoire was sequenced with immunoSEQ multiplex PCR; TCRdb's copy has only in-frame clones and lacks some. D and trimming come from the DNA, and the V and J calls and clone size come from that table. The sample lists about 18,000 clones; roughly nine tenths were seen once. This TCR was sampled from a human donor in a cohort sampled during active COVID-19. Material for sequencing was peripheral blood. The chain joins TRBV11-2 to TRBJ1-2, with 10 positions matching TRBD1. CDR3 protein: CASSVDRGMSGYTF. For the CDR3, the DNA is TGTGCCAGCAGCGTGGACAGGGGGATGAGTGGCTACACCTTC.